Listed below are T cell receptor beta chains from one sample, sequenced in a study of T-cell memory formation after mild COVID-19. Via MiXCR, TCRdb re-called the 5' RACE reads, giving one row per CDR3 protein. The profile shows fewer than 250,000 distinct CDR3 sequences, roughly a tenth of them singletons. Sequenced: PBMCs or a T cell subset sorted from them (not recorded which). These receptors originate from a young man who had mild COVID-19 (a few samples of this study predate the infection). Cell type and time point are not known. The CDR3 runs from the conserved cysteine through the conserved F or W. D genes are given only for firm matches. Clone size appears in some rows only: once, few, many, or a class for an expanded clone.

J: TRBJ1-1; size: -; D: -; V: TRBV6-2/TRBV6-3; DNA: TGTGCCAGCAGAGGGGCGCCTGAAGCTTTCTTT; CDR3: CASRGAPEAFF
J: TRBJ2-4; size: -; D: -; V: TRBV4-2; DNA: TGTGCCAGCAGCCAAGACCCGATGACTAGTTACATTCAGTACTTC; CDR3: CASSQDPMTSYIQYF
J: TRBJ2-3; size: -; D: -; V: TRBV6-6; DNA: TGTGCCAGCAGATACCAGGGAACAGATACGCAGTATTTT; CDR3: CASRYQGTDTQYF
J: TRBJ1-4; size: once; D: -; V: TRBV18; DNA: TGTGCCAGCTCACCGCGGCAGGCCTCTGCAACTAATGAAAAACTGTTTTTT; CDR3: CASSPRQASATNEKLFF
J: TRBJ2-5; size: few; D: -; V: TRBV2; DNA: TGTGCCAGTCTCTCGGAGGGTCAAGAGACCCAGTACTTC; CDR3: CASLSEGQETQYF
J: TRBJ2-2; size: few; D: -; V: TRBV7-2; DNA: TGTGCCAGCAGCCATAACCAGTTCGCCGGGGAGCTGTTTTTT; CDR3: CASSHNQFAGELFF
J: TRBJ1-2; size: -; D: TRBD1; V: TRBV7-2; DNA: TGTGCCAGCAGCCCCCTTCGGCAGGGGGTGGAGGTACGGGGCTACACCTTC; CDR3: CASSPLRQGVEVRGYTF
J: TRBJ2-5; size: once; D: TRBD1; V: TRBV5-1; DNA: TGCGCCAGCAGCGAAGGGACAGGGGTTCGAGAGACCCAGTACTTC; CDR3: CASSEGTGVRETQYF
J: TRBJ2-3; size: -; D: -; V: TRBV7-2; DNA: TGTGCCAGCAGCCACGGTCCCTTGGATACGCAGTATTTT; CDR3: CASSHGPLDTQYF
J: TRBJ2-3; size: -; D: TRBD2; V: TRBV28; DNA: TGTGCCAGCAGTTTAGCGGGGGATGCAGATACGCAGTATTTT; CDR3: CASSLAGDADTQYF
J: TRBJ1-2; size: -; D: TRBD1; V: TRBV7-2; DNA: TGTGCCAGCAGCTTAGGAAGCCGGGACAGCTATGGCTACACCTTC; CDR3: CASSLGSRDSYGYTF
J: TRBJ2-3; size: -; D: -; V: TRBV12-3/TRBV12-4; DNA: TGTGCCAGCACCCGAGGCACGAGCACAGATACGCAGTATTTT; CDR3: CASTRGTSTDTQYF
J: TRBJ1-2; size: -; D: -; V: TRBV19; DNA: TGTGCCAGTAGCGAGGGGGGGGCACCCCATGGCTACACCTTC; CDR3: CASSEGGAPHGYTF
J: TRBJ1-2; size: -; D: -; V: TRBV9; DNA: TGTGCCAGCAGCCCCCGTCAACGGACGGGTGGCTACACCTTC; CDR3: CASSPRQRTGGYTF
J: TRBJ1-2; size: -; D: TRBD1; V: TRBV28; DNA: TGTGCCAGCAGGACACAGGGGGCGCGCCGCTACACCTTC; CDR3: CASRTQGARRYTF
J: TRBJ2-1; size: few; D: -; V: TRBV18; DNA: TGTGCCAGCTCACCTCGCGAGGGCTACAATGAGCAGTTCTTC; CDR3: CASSPREGYNEQFF
J: TRBJ1-6; size: many; D: -; V: TRBV7-2; DNA: TGTGCCAGCAGCAGCGTTGGGTGGGACAATTCACCCCTCCACTTT; CDR3: CASSSVGWDNSPLHF
J: TRBJ1-2; size: -; D: TRBD1; V: TRBV5-5; DNA: TGTGCCAGCAGCTCGGAACAGGGGGACTATGGCTACACCTTC; CDR3: CASSSEQGDYGYTF
J: TRBJ2-5; size: few; D: -; V: TRBV18; DNA: TGTGCCAGCTCACCTGGAAGGGAGCAGACCCAGTACTTC; CDR3: CASSPGREQTQYF
J: TRBJ1-1; size: -; D: -; V: TRBV4-2; DNA: TGTGCCAGCAGCCAAGCGAGGAGGGGGGACGCTGAAGCTTTCTTT; CDR3: CASSQARRGDAEAFF
J: TRBJ1-3; size: -; D: -; V: TRBV12-3/TRBV12-4; DNA: TGTGCCAGCAGCATCGCTGGAAACACCATATATTTT; CDR3: CASSIAGNTIYF
J: TRBJ2-1; size: -; D: -; V: TRBV20-1; DNA: TGCAGTGCTACCGGGACGGTGAGGAATGAGCAGTTCTTC; CDR3: CSATGTVRNEQFF
J: TRBJ2-1; size: -; D: TRBD2; V: TRBV7-2; DNA: TGTGCCAGCAGCGTTCAGCGGGGGGGCAATGAGCAGTTCTTC; CDR3: CASSVQRGGNEQFF
J: TRBJ2-2; size: -; D: TRBD2; V: TRBV7-2; DNA: TGTGCCAGCAGCCTGTTGGGACTAGCGGAAAACACCGGGGAGCTGTTTTTT; CDR3: CASSLLGLAENTGELFF
J: TRBJ2-3; size: few; D: -; V: TRBV3-1; DNA: TGTGCCAGTGCGGGGTCGTCTACGCAGTATTTT; CDR3: CASAGSSTQYF
J: TRBJ1-2; size: -; D: TRBD1; V: TRBV5-1; DNA: TGCGCCAGCAGCTTGGTCGACAGGGAAAGTGGCTACACCTTC; CDR3: CASSLVDRESGYTF
J: TRBJ2-4; size: -; D: TRBD2; V: TRBV12-3/TRBV12-4; DNA: TGTGCCAGCAGTTTACTTTTTCGTCACGGACTAGCGGGGGCACCCCTAGCCAAAAACATTCAGTACTTC; CDR3: CASSLLFRHGLAGAPLAKNIQYF
J: TRBJ1-1; size: -; D: -; V: TRBV12-3/TRBV12-4; DNA: TGTGCCAGCAGTTTGGGGGGGTTCAACACTGAAGCTTTCTTT; CDR3: CASSLGGFNTEAFF
J: TRBJ2-1; size: few; D: -; V: TRBV18; DNA: TGTGCCAGCTCGCAAACAGGGTTGTACCCCTACAATGAGCAGTTCTTC; CDR3: CASSQTGLYPYNEQFF
J: TRBJ1-2; size: few; D: TRBD1; V: TRBV6-6; DNA: TGTGCCAGCAGTACCCCGAGGACAGGGGTTGGCTACACCTTC; CDR3: CASSTPRTGVGYTF
J: TRBJ2-7; size: -; D: TRBD2; V: TRBV18; DNA: TGTGCCAGCTCACCGACTAGCGGGGGCGAGCAGTACTTC; CDR3: CASSPTSGGEQYF
J: TRBJ2-3; size: many; D: -; V: TRBV5-1; DNA: TGCGCCAGCAGCTTGGCCGAGGGGGGTCACACAGATACGCAGTATTTT; CDR3: CASSLAEGGHTDTQYF
J: TRBJ2-3; size: many; D: TRBD1; V: TRBV9; DNA: TGTGCCAGCAGCATCCGGGACAGGGGTCCTAGCACAGATACGCAGTATTTT; CDR3: CASSIRDRGPSTDTQYF
J: TRBJ1-2; size: -; D: -; V: TRBV5-1; DNA: TGCGCCAGCAGCCCCACCGGTTTTGCAAACTATGGCTACACCTTC; CDR3: CASSPTGFANYGYTF
J: TRBJ2-7; size: few; D: TRBD2; V: TRBV20-1; DNA: TGCAGTGCAGGTCGGGGGGGGGTAAGCTCCTACGAGCAGTACTTC; CDR3: CSAGRGGVSSYEQYF
J: TRBJ1-5; size: few; D: TRBD1; V: TRBV6-6; DNA: TGTGCCAGCAGTTGGACAGGGGACAATCAGCCCCAGCATTTT; CDR3: CASSWTGDNQPQHF
J: TRBJ2-1; size: many; D: TRBD1; V: TRBV11-2; DNA: TGTGCCAGCAGCTTTGGACAGGCCGGCTATGAGCAGTTCTTC; CDR3: CASSFGQAGYEQFF
J: TRBJ1-4; size: few; D: -; V: TRBV7-8; DNA: TGTGCCAGCAGCTTACAGGGTGAACAGAATGAAAAACTGTTTTTT; CDR3: CASSLQGEQNEKLFF
J: TRBJ2-5; size: few; D: -; V: TRBV5-5; DNA: TGTGCCAGCAGCTTGTATAGCACGGAGACCCAGTACTTC; CDR3: CASSLYSTETQYF
J: TRBJ1-5; size: -; D: -; V: TRBV3-1; DNA: TGTGCCAGCAGCCAACGCAGCAATCAGCCCCAGCATTTT; CDR3: CASSQRSNQPQHF
J: TRBJ2-5; size: -; D: -; V: TRBV7-3; DNA: TGTGCCAGCAGCTTAAGAGGGCAGGGAGGGACCCAGTACTTC; CDR3: CASSLRGQGGTQYF
J: TRBJ1-2; size: many; D: -; V: TRBV4-1; DNA: TGCGCCAGCAGCCCCGGGACTAACTATGGCTACACCTTC; CDR3: CASSPGTNYGYTF
J: TRBJ1-5; size: -; D: -; V: TRBV12-3/TRBV12-4; DNA: TGTGCCAGCAGTTTAGCGCAGGGTAGCAATCAGCCCCAGCATTTT; CDR3: CASSLAQGSNQPQHF
J: TRBJ2-2; size: -; D: -; V: TRBV6-1; DNA: TGTGCCAGCACGAACACCGGGGAGCTGTTTTTT; CDR3: CASTNTGELFF
J: TRBJ2-2; size: many; D: -; V: TRBV2; DNA: TGTGCCAGCAGTGAAGGACACACCGGGGAGCTGTTTTTT; CDR3: CASSEGHTGELFF
J: TRBJ2-3; size: many; D: -; V: TRBV5-6; DNA: TGTGCCAGCAGGCGAGGAGTAGCAGATACGCAGTATTTT; CDR3: CASRRGVADTQYF
J: TRBJ2-5; size: few; D: -; V: TRBV5-4; DNA: TGTGCCAGCAGCTTAGGGAACAGGCAAGAGACCCAGTACTTC; CDR3: CASSLGNRQETQYF
J: TRBJ1-2; size: -; D: -; V: TRBV7-9; DNA: TGTGCCAGCAGCTTCGCCGGGACCTATGGCTACACCTTC; CDR3: CASSFAGTYGYTF
J: TRBJ2-1; size: -; D: TRBD2; V: TRBV10-3; DNA: TGTGCCATCAGGGGGACTAGCGGAGAAGAGCAGTTCTTC; CDR3: CAIRGTSGEEQFF
J: TRBJ2-5; size: few; D: -; V: TRBV20-1; DNA: TGCAGTGCTAGTCAGGGCCCTCAAGAGACCCAGTACTTC; CDR3: CSASQGPQETQYF